This T cell receptor (beta chain) was sequenced during a study of memory CD4+ T cells and cytomegalovirus serostatus (dated by TCRdb to 2018 to 2020). Regarding the research as a whole: The cohort included around 35 healthy adults from Belgium, of whom 9 were CMV seropositive and roughly 25 were CMV seronegative. To replicate a published TCR-based CMV serostatus classifier, the study sequenced CD4+ memory TCRbeta repertoires from a Belgian cohort whose cytomegalovirus serostatus was known. Overall study results and their limits: Only CD4+CD45RO+ memory cells were sequenced, unlike the original study, which covered naive and memory CD4+ and CD8+ populations. The results were interpreted as suggesting that the CMV-associated TCR signature is mostly present in the CD4+ memory repertoire. Of 150 to 200 previously reported CMV-associated TCRbeta sequences, about 62 appeared in the CD4+ memory repertoires, each in one to five individuals. CMV serostatus prediction reached a median bootstrapped AUC of about 0.95 with the original framework and 0.91 with a US-trained random forest. A median bootstrapped AUC of roughly 0.95 with a 95% CI of 0.76-1.00 was achieved on the Belgian cohort by the original-framework classifier.

A FACSAria II was used to sort memory CD4+ T cells, defined as single viable CD3+CD4+CD8-CD45RO+ cells. CMV serostatus was assessed using a Roche Elecsys assay, by which serum IgG against CMV pp150, pp28, p38 and p52 was detected. After thawing, total CD4+ T cells were enriched by positive selection with CD4 magnetic microbeads. Samples originated from another study that specifically interrogated the CD4+ T cell memory repertoire. Peripheral blood mononuclear cells were isolated and cryopreserved according to standard operating procedures, and serum was kept at -80 degrees C. Staining used CD3-PerCP (BW264/56), CD4-APC (RPA-T4), CD45RO-PE (UCHT1) and CD8-Pacific Orange (3B5) antibodies, with Sytox blue excluding non-viable cells. Genomic DNA was extracted from sorted cells with the Quick-DNA Microprep Kit. Amplification of TCRbeta DNA was done with the immunoSEQ hsTCRbeta kit, following the protocol from the manufacturer. TCRbeta libraries were sequenced on an Illumina MiSeq instrument. The study's processing was this. Following removal of out-of-frame sequences, 2 million to 2.5 million distinct TCRbeta sequences were retained, with an average of around 70,000 per individual. Each individual was scored according to the count of 164 previously reported CMV-associated TCRbeta sequences and the total productive distinct TCRbeta count. A beta-binomial model was reimplemented in Python, and random forests from scikit-learn, run with default parameters, were trained on data from the US cohort. Classifier performance on the Belgian cohort was summarized as median AUC with percentile confidence intervals calculated over 10,000 bootstrap iterations. TCRdb provides this immuneACCESS table in a form limited to in-frame rearrangements. Some clones are lacking; in checked studies, under half of them reflect an unresolved V gene, and why the rest are absent is not known. Clonal size and the V and J genes are those of that table, whereas D and trimming came from the DNA. For this sample the table gives 50,000 to 65,000 clones, of which roughly 80% were detected only once. Of the sample, nearly 0.9% is held by the ten largest clones.

The CDR3 contains 15 residues, cysteine and phenylalanine counted. CDR3 DNA only is kept here, 45 bases in frame from base 1. The trim is 2 bases for V and 2 bases for J, with a gap of 10 bases between the germline ends. Via the germline V gene, CDR1 is SGHRS and CDR2 YFSETQ. In regard to this clone: It lacks a known antigen. No base-level quality is on record; no much larger clone is a single base apart.

The sample taken for sequencing was memory CD4+ T cells from blood. Recombination connected TRBV5-1 to TRBJ1-4; the D region possibly corresponds to TRBD1 (6 bases align). This receptor was obtained from an adult in good health and CMV-seronegative. The CDR3 is CASSFRGETNEKLFF. The DNA sequence follows: TGCGCCAGCAGCTTCAGGGGTGAGACTAATGAAAAACTGTTTTTT.